The 8 T cell receptor beta chains below come from one sample, sequenced in a study of blood T cell repertoires in COVID-19. TCRdb keeps only in-frame clones here, not all; method: immunoSEQ multiplex PCR. Counted here are roughly 50,000 clones, roughly 79% occurring once; the ten biggest clones make up about 5.3%. Sequencing was done on a sample of peripheral blood. Every receptor here comes from an older woman with acute or convalescent COVID-19.

This clone was counted only a few times. The rearrangement uses TRBV7-9 and TRBJ1-6; D is ambiguous. CDR1 SEHNR and CDR2 FQNEAQ come from the germline V gene (reference sequence). The CDR3 is made up of 17 amino acids. V lost 4 bases and J lost 0, with 13 bases in between. CDR3 residues: CASSSVGRSSYNSPLHF. The CDR3 DNA follows: TGTGCCAGCAGCTCAGTCGGAAGGAGCTCCTATAATTCACCCCTCCACTTT. The whole variable domain, filled in from reference TRBV7-9 and TRBJ1-6, reads DTGVSQNPRHKITKRGQNVTFRCDPISEHNRLYWYRQTLGQGPEFLTYFQNEAQLEKSRLLSDRFSAERPKGSFSTLEIQRTEQGDSAMYLCASSSVGRSSYNSPLHFGNGTRLTVT.

The rearrangement joins TRBV7-2 to TRBJ1-1; 11 bases agree with TRBD1. The CDR3 is 15 amino acids. Germline CDR1 reads SGHTA; CDR2 reads FQGNSA. V lost 10 bases to trimming and J lost 3 bases; unmatched junction nucleotides: 10. This CDR3 is CAKLGTGGKDTEAFF. DNA of the CDR3: TGTGCCAAACTAGGGACAGGGGGAAAGGACACTGAAGCTTTCTTT.

The chain joins TRBV2 to TRBJ1-3, with 8 bases aligning to TRBD1. The length of the CDR3 is 15 residues. Germline V lookup: CDR1 SNHLY, CDR2 FYNNEI. J gave up 3 bases and V 3 bases, and 4 bases lay outside the gene matches. This chain's CDR3 is CASSDGTGVGNTIYF. In nucleotides, the CDR3 is TGTGCCAGCAGTGACGGGACAGGTGTTGGAAACACCATATATTTT. Full variable domain (rest looked up from reference TRBV2 and TRBJ1-3): EPEVTQTPSHQVTQMGQEVILRCVPISNHLYFYWYRQILGQKVEFLVSFYNNEISEKSEIFDDQFSVERPDGSNFTLKIRSTKLEDSAMYFCASSDGTGVGNTIYFGEGSWLTVV.

This clone was picked up a small number of times. The chain has TRBV9 and TRBJ1-1, with D perhaps TRBD1 (5 bases). Germline V gives CDR1 SGDLS, CDR2 YYNGEE. The CDR3 extends over 18 amino acids. V lost 0 bases and J lost 3, with 21 bases in between. The CDR3 protein is CASSVVSLYGGRDTEAFF. Here the CDR3 DNA reads TGTGCCAGCAGCGTAGTGAGTCTCTACGGGGGGAGGGACACTGAAGCTTTCTTT.

This chain connects TRBV25-1 to TRBJ1-5; TRBD1 matches 8 bases. There are 14 residues in the CDR3. Per the germline V gene, CDR1 is MGHDK and CDR2 is SYGVNS. The junction had 6 bases not matched to a gene; V was cut back by 5 bases and J by 6 bases. For the CDR3, the DNA is TGTGCCAGCAGTTTGAGGGACAGGTCTCAGCCCCAGCATTTT. It is translated as CASSLRDRSQPQHF.

The chain couples TRBV6-5 to TRBJ1-3, with 12 nucleotides matching TRBD1. The CDR3 covers 15 residues. Trimming cost V 6 bases and J 3 bases; bases outside gene matches: 3. Germline loops: CDR1 MNHEY, CDR2 SVGAGI. CDR3 nucleotide sequence: TGTGCCAGCAGGGGGACAGGGGGCTTTGGAAACACCATATATTTT. Its translation: CASRGTGGFGNTIYF.

The rearrangement links TRBV7-6 to TRBJ2-2, with D unresolved. Germline V CDR1 and CDR2: SGHVS, FNYEAQ. V shed 4 bases and J shed 1 base, with 10 bases lying between them. This CDR3 has 15 amino acids. The DNA of the CDR3 is TGTGCCAGCAGCTCTCAGACTGAGAACACCGGGGAGCTGTTTTTT. This encodes CASSSQTENTGELFF.

This clone was observed once. The chain's CDR3 is CASSLTSGGSYEQYF. The CDR3 coding sequence is TGTGCCAGCAGTCTGACTAGCGGGGGCTCCTACGAGCAGTACTTC. The chain links TRBV28 to TRBJ2-7; 12 bases are a match to TRBD2. Per the germline V gene, CDR1 is MDHEN and CDR2 is SYDVKM. The CDR3 covers 15 residues. Germline trimming cut 5 bases from V and 0 bases from J; bases unmatched to any gene: 2.